The 20 T cell receptor beta chains presented below share a single source sample, sequenced in a study of cytomegalovirus exposure and HLA in healthy donors (TCRdb year 2017). The library was obtained by the immunoSEQ multiplex PCR assay. For the multiplex PCR, a mixture combining 60 forward primers for TCR Vbeta segments and 13 reverse primers for TCR Jbeta segments was used. The table was pulled from immuneACCESS by TCRdb, which kept in-frame rearrangements only. Such tables lose some clones; where checked, under half of the loss comes from unresolved V genes, and the rest has no known cause. The sample includes roughly 92,000 clones, with approximately 80% observed a single time. The ten largest make up about 4.4% of the sample. Sequencing used PBMCs. Every receptor here comes from a woman in her 70s in good health and CMV-seropositive.

The chain couples TRBV7-9 to TRBJ1-1, with 7 bases fitting TRBD1. The CDR3 is made up of 15 amino acids. CDR1 and CDR2 from the germline V gene are SEHNR and FQNEAQ (reference sequence). V lost 5 bases, J lost 10 bases, and 16 bases stayed unmatched. The CDR3 DNA is TGTGCCAGCAGCCCCGATGGGCAGGGGGTCACTACAGCTTTCTTT. This gives the protein CASSPDGQGVTTAFF.

A note on this clone: Other nucleotide sequences from this sample produce the same CDR3. This sequence joins TRBV27 and TRBJ2-7; 9 bases fit TRBD2. Trimming at V came to 5 bases and at J to 3 bases, leaving 11 bases not matched to a gene. The CDR3 totals 16 residues. Germline CDR1 reads MNHEY; CDR2 reads SMNVEV (reference sequence). CDR3 DNA: TGTGCCAGCAGTCTTGGGGGCGGGAGGGTACGCTACGAGCAGTACTTC. Residues: CASSLGGGRVRYEQYF.

V gene TRBV5-4 combines with J gene TRBJ2-5; TRBD2 is a possible D gene (5 bases). CDR1 and CDR2 from the germline V gene are SGHNT and YYREEE (reference sequence). Trimming left V 4 bases short and J 5 bases short, with 21 bases between. This CDR3 spans 16 amino acids. CDR3 residues: CASSPPPPGKGETQYF. Here the CDR3 DNA reads TGTGCCAGCAGCCCCCCCCCACCGGGGAAGGGCGAGACCCAGTACTTC.

V is TRBV7-3 and J is TRBJ2-2; D perhaps matches TRBD1 (6 bases). Germline V gives CDR1 SGHTA, CDR2 FQGTGA. Trimming left V 0 bases short and J 8 bases short, with 16 bases between. There are 16 residues in the CDR3. Here the CDR3 DNA reads TGTGCCAGCAGCTTAACAGGGGGACCGTTTGCTGGGGAGCTGTTTTTT. It yields the protein CASSLTGGPFAGELFF.

The rearrangement links TRBV7-9 to TRBJ2-5; 8 bases map to TRBD2. Germline CDR1 is SEHNR and CDR2 is FQNEAQ (reference sequence). V lost 1 base and J lost 3; bases outside the gene matches: 7. The CDR3 contains 16 residues. CDR3: CASSLGSTSGKETQYF. Written as DNA, the CDR3 is TGTGCCAGCAGCTTAGGGTCTACTAGCGGCAAAGAGACCCAGTACTTC.

This clone was recorded once. The chain joins TRBV27 to TRBJ1-6; 7 bases are a match to TRBD1. The V segment lost 6 bases and the J segment 10 bases; nucleotides outside the gene matches: 9. This CDR3 is 14 amino acids long. Per germline, CDR1 MNHEY and CDR2 SMNVEV (reference sequence). The CDR3 sequence: CASRIDREFSPLHF. The DNA for the CDR3 is TGTGCCAGCAGAATAGACAGGGAGTTCTCACCCCTCCACTTT.

The chain recombines TRBV6-5 with TRBJ1-2, with 8 bases fitting TRBD1. From germline, CDR1 is MNHEY and CDR2 SVGAGI. The CDR3 contains 13 residues. Unmatched junction bases numbered 7, after V lost 5 bases and J lost 8 bases. CDR3 loop: CASSQGADWGYTF. CDR3 nucleotides: TGTGCCAGCAGTCAGGGGGCCGATTGGGGCTACACCTTC.

The CDR3 sequence: CASRLAGASRDEQYF. DNA of the CDR3: TGTGCCAGCAGGCTAGCGGGAGCGTCACGGGACGAGCAGTACTTC. The chain joins TRBV14 to TRBJ2-7; 10 bases are shared with TRBD2. Germline trimming cut 6 bases from V and 5 bases from J; bases unmatched to any gene: 10. CDR1 is SGHDN, CDR2 FVKESK, per germline. The CDR3 extends over 15 amino acids.

This rearrangement joins TRBV5-1 to TRBJ2-1; 11 nucleotides align to TRBD2. This CDR3 comprises 15 residues. V lost 4 bases to trimming and J lost 3 bases; unmatched junction nucleotides: 3. Germline V gene data show CDR1 as SGHRS and CDR2 as YFSETQ. The CDR3 loop is CASSSGTSGYNEQFF. The CDR3 DNA is TGCGCCAGCAGCAGCGGGACTAGCGGCTACAATGAGCAGTTCTTC.

J is TRBJ1-1 and V is TRBV6-5; 8 nucleotides agree with TRBD1. The V gene end was trimmed by 3 bases and the J gene end by 0 bases; junction bases not matched to a gene: 6. The CDR3 spans 16 residues. Germline V CDR1 and CDR2: MNHEY, SVGAGI. The CDR3 coding sequence is TGTGCCAGCAGTTATAAGGACAGGGAGTTGAACACTGAAGCTTTCTTT. Encoded protein: CASSYKDRELNTEAFF.

The rearrangement uses TRBV7-2 and TRBJ2-5; tentative D call: TRBD1 (6 bases). The better agreement between TRBJ2-7 and the DNA end casts doubt on the J call. Germline V lookup: CDR1 SGHTA, CDR2 FQGNSA. CDR3 length: 15 amino acids. The chain's CDR3 is CASSFFGGTSYEQYF. CDR3 coding DNA: TGTGCCAGCAGCTTTTTTGGGGGCACATCCTACGAGCAGTACTTC.

This chain uses TRBV28 with TRBJ1-3; 7 bases match TRBD1. Germline loops: CDR1 MDHEN, CDR2 SYDVKM. This CDR3 spans 17 amino acids. V dropped 6 bases and J dropped 0; count of bases not matched to a gene: 11. This CDR3 reads CASSSTRDSSSGNTIYF. CDR3 coding DNA: TGTGCCAGCAGCTCCACCCGGGACAGCTCCTCTGGAAACACCATATATTTT. Full variable domain (missing parts from reference TRBV28 and TRBJ1-3): DVKVTQSSRYLVKRTGEKVFLECVQDMDHENMFWYRQDPGLGLRLIYFSYDVKMKEKGDIPEGYSVSREKKERFSLILESASTNQTSMYLCASSSTRDSSSGNTIYFGEGSWLTVV.

The sample holds a few counts of this clone. V is TRBV4-1 and J is TRBJ2-7; perhaps TRBD1 as D (5 bases). This CDR3 spans 15 amino acids. In germline, CDR1 is MGHRA, CDR2 YSYEKL. Between the trimmed V and J ends, which lost 7 bases and 0 bases, there was a span of 16 bases. The CDR3 region is CASKEGVQFSYEQYF. As DNA, the CDR3 is TGCGCCAGCAAGGAAGGGGTTCAGTTCTCCTACGAGCAGTACTTC.

This chain links TRBV19 with TRBJ1-2; possibly TRBD1 for D (5 bases). Looked up from germline, CDR1 is LNHDA and CDR2 is SQIVND (reference sequence). The CDR3 consists of 14 residues. Trimming stripped 3 bases from V and 4 bases from J, with 12 bases between. The CDR3 DNA sequence: TGTGCCAGTAGTATCCCCGACAGACCCTATGGCTACACCTTC. It specifies CASSIPDRPYGYTF.

The chain recombines TRBV6-1 with TRBJ2-1; D is uncertain. Germline V lookup: CDR1 MNHNS, CDR2 SASEGT. This CDR3 contains 15 residues. Trimming took 4 bases from V and 5 from J, leaving 15 bases between them. CDR3 DNA: TGTGCCAGCAGTGTTGGCTCCTTCGGAGACAATGAGCAGTTCTTC. This sequence encodes CASSVGSFGDNEQFF.

The chain is built from TRBV7-2 and TRBJ1-2, with 7 bases that match TRBD1. The CDR3 is 16 residues long. Germline trimming cut 3 bases from V and 6 bases from J; bases unmatched to any gene: 13. CDR1 is SGHTA and CDR2 is FQGNSA in the germline V gene. CDR3 region: CASSFTFITGDDGYTF. The DNA for the CDR3 is TGTGCCAGCAGCTTTACGTTTATTACAGGGGACGATGGCTACACCTTC.

This clone appeared a single time. The chain recombines TRBV25-1 with TRBJ1-2; D is unresolved. The CDR3 has 14 residues. V shed 4 bases and J shed 0 bases, with 9 bases lying between them. Per germline, CDR1 MGHDK and CDR2 SYGVNS. The CDR3 spells CASSGAVTNYGYTF. The CDR3 coding sequence is TGTGCCAGCAGTGGGGCCGTAACTAACTATGGCTACACCTTC.

The chain joins TRBV11-3 to TRBJ2-7, with TRBD1 matching over 10 bases. Trimming cost V 4 bases and J 6 bases; bases outside gene matches: 9. The CDR3 is 15 amino acids. CDR1 and CDR2 (germline): SGHNT, YENEEA. The CDR3, as DNA: TGTGCCAGCAGCTCCCGCTCGGACAGGGGGGGCGAGCAGTACTTC. This codes for CASSSRSDRGGEQYF.

This rearrangement joins TRBV7-2 to TRBJ2-7; 9 positions agree with TRBD2. The CDR3 runs to 13 residues. From germline, CDR1 is SGHTA and CDR2 FQGNSA. V shed 1 base, J shed 7 bases, and the junction held 2 bases outside the gene matches. Here the CDR3 DNA reads TGTGCCAGCAGCTTAGATAGCGGGAGTGAGCAGTACTTC. The encoded protein is CASSLDSGSEQYF.

The chain is built from TRBV6-1 and TRBJ2-7; 8 bases match TRBD2. V was pared by 4 bases and J by 9 bases, with 11 bases of the junction left unmatched. Germline loops: CDR1 MNHNS, CDR2 SASEGT. The CDR3 is 14 amino acids. CDR3 amino acids: CASSGREGLGWQYF. The CDR3 DNA sequence: TGTGCCAGCAGTGGTCGGGAGGGCCTTGGGTGGCAGTACTTC.